The source of this TCR beta chain is a study of OX40 agonist ivuxolimab in advanced cancers. Note on this clone: What it binds is unknown.

Study observations and caveats: At 0.1 to 3.0 mg/kg, CD4+ and CD8+ blood T cells expanded clonally by week 6.

The CDR3 runs 19 residues. Unmatched junction bases numbered 18, after V lost 1 base and J lost 4 bases. CDR1 SNHLY and CDR2 FYNNEI come from the germline V gene. Sequenced by immunoSEQ multiplex PCR; TCRdb stores in-frame clones only, minus some. Found here are under 90,000 clones, roughly 90% of them singletons; the top ten hold 0.75% to 1%. This receptor was identified in an adult with an advanced solid tumor such as melanoma, head and neck, liver or kidney cancer. V is TRBV2 and J is TRBJ2-7; 8 nucleotides agree with TRBD2. Here the sequenced sample was CD4+ or CD8+ T cells sorted from blood, taken in a trial of the OX40 agonist ivuxolimab. This CDR3 is CASSEGVASGRRKSYEQYF. The CDR3 bases are TGTGCCAGCAGTGAAGGGGTTGCTAGCGGGCGCCGTAAATCGTACGAGCAGTACTTC.